These 9 T cell receptor beta chains originate from one sample sequenced in a study of long-term antiretroviral therapy in people with HIV (dated by TCRdb to 2021 to 2024). The immunoSEQ hsTCRB v3.0 assay was used at survey level resolution to sequence the TRB variable region. Held by TCRdb, this immuneACCESS table contains in-frame sequences only and omits some clones. Under half of the omission traces to an unresolved V gene where checked; the cause of the rest is unknown. For this sample there are approximately 20,000 clones; over 80% appear just once. The ten largest clonotypes hold 4.1% of the sample. This sample comprised unsorted PBMCs, obtained 2.1 years after starting antiretroviral therapy. These receptors were collected from a man aged 18 to 30 with HIV.

This clone was seen a few times. The CDR3 region is CASSGESGRTDEQYF. In DNA, the CDR3 is TGTGCCAGCAGCGGAGAGAGCGGGAGAACCGACGAGCAGTACTTC. V and J are TRBV9 and TRBJ2-7, with TRBD2 matching 8 bases. The length of the CDR3 is 15 residues. CDR1 and CDR2 from the germline V gene are SGDLS and YYNGEE. J lost 5 bases, V lost 3 bases, and 10 bases had no gene match.

The chain carries TRBV9 and TRBJ2-5; D gene uncertain. The V and J ends lost 2 bases and 9 bases respectively, with 17 bases between them. Germline CDR1 SGDLS, CDR2 YYNGEE. The CDR3 consists of 14 residues. DNA of the CDR3: TGTGCCAGCAGCGTGGACGGCGGCACCGCCCCCCAGTACTTC. Encoded protein: CASSVDGGTAPQYF. Filled out from reference TRBV9 and TRBJ2-5, the complete variable domain reads DSGVTQTPKHLITATGQRVTLRCSPRSGDLSVYWYQQSLDQGLQFLIQYYNGEERAKGNILERFSAQQFPDLHSELNLSSLELGDSALYFCASSVDGGTAPQYFGPGTRLLVL.

The V call is TRBV4-2, the J call TRBJ1-3; D perhaps matches TRBD1 (5 bases). Germline CDR1 is LGHNA and CDR2 is YNFKEQ. Trimming left V 0 bases short and J 0 bases short, with 12 bases between. The CDR3 consists of 17 residues. The CDR3 nucleotides are TGTGCCAGCAGCCAAGATCCTAGGACACACTCTGGAAACACCATATATTTT. This gives the protein CASSQDPRTHSGNTIYF.

The chain combines TRBV18 with TRBJ1-6, with D uncertain. From germline, CDR1 is KGHSH and CDR2 LQKENI. V lost 1 base and J lost 1, with 5 bases in between. The CDR3 is made up of 15 amino acids. CDR3 loop: CASSPQGSYNSPLHF. The CDR3 DNA sequence: TGTGCCAGCTCACCACAGGGTTCCTATAATTCACCCCTCCACTTT.

This rearrangement joins TRBV29-1 to TRBJ2-1, with TRBD2 matching over 7 bases. Germline V gene sequence: CDR1 SQVTM, CDR2 ANQGSEA. CDR3 length: 16 amino acids. J was trimmed by 8 bases and V by 0 bases; bases with no gene match: 13. The CDR3 reads CSVEDPSAGVTYEQFF. CDR3 DNA sequence: TGCAGCGTTGAAGATCCATCCGCGGGAGTTACGTATGAGCAGTTCTTC.

The V gene is TRBV5-1, the J gene TRBJ2-7, with D possibly matching TRBD1 (6 bases). The CDR3 sequence is 14 residues long. Looked up from germline, CDR1 is SGHRS and CDR2 is YFSETQ. V was shortened by 4 bases and J by 9 bases, with 20 bases between the two germline ends. The CDR3 DNA reads TGCGCCAGCAGCCCTGACAGGCCTGTTTTACGGCAGTACTTC. It specifies CASSPDRPVLRQYF.

Note on this clone: Germline is not matched at one junction end, which may reflect a read error. The CDR3 spells CSVEGGTETRGYTF. The CDR3 bases are TGTAGCGTTGAAGGTGGGACAGAGACTCGTGGCTACACCTTC. The chain is built from TRBV29-1 and TRBJ1-2; 7 bases fit TRBD1. Per the germline V gene, CDR1 is SQVTM and CDR2 is ANQGSEA. This CDR3 has 14 residues.

This clone was counted only a few times. V is TRBV7-2 and J is TRBJ2-7; TRBD1 is a possible D gene (5 bases). This CDR3 has 12 amino acids. CDR1 and CDR2 from the germline V gene are SGHTA and FQGNSA. V gave up 5 bases and J gave up 5 bases, with 10 bases separating them. Here the CDR3 DNA reads TGTGCCAGCAGCCCGAAGGGGAACGAGCAGTACTTC. It encodes CASSPKGNEQYF.

V usage is TRBV9 and J usage is TRBJ2-3; D gene uncertain. V lost 3 bases to trimming and J lost 0 bases, with 11 bases between them. In germline, CDR1 is SGDLS, CDR2 YYNGEE. This CDR3 spans 15 amino acids. The CDR3 DNA reads TGTGCCAGCAGCGCAGGTGGGATGAGCACAGATACGCAGTATTTT. This codes for CASSAGGMSTDTQYF.